This T cell receptor beta chain is drawn from a study of cytomegalovirus exposure and HLA in healthy donors. Looking at the study overall: It was reported in a later analysis that the same platform had been used for the approximately 110 validation repertoires as for the roughly 700 first-cohort repertoires.

To note about this clone: Its specificity is not known.

General study findings and limits: Whilst most TCR sequences proved rare, a subset of public TCRs occurred across many donors. Reportedly, cytomegalovirus status was diagnosed with high sensitivity and specificity. TCR beta chains numbering some 150 were designated cytomegalovirus-associated.

Only in-frame clones appear in the TCRdb table, and some are missing; sequencing was by immunoSEQ multiplex PCR. This table has around 160,000 clones, about 89% appearing once. Germline V lookup: CDR1 MDHEN, CDR2 SYDVKM. Trimming cost V 6 bases and J 2 bases; bases outside gene matches: 15. The CDR3 is made up of 18 amino acids. The sample consisted of PBMCs. The chain has TRBV28 and TRBJ2-1, with 8 positions matching TRBD2. The receptor comes from a woman aged 18-29 years in good health and CMV-seropositive. The DNA for the CDR3 is TGTGCCAGCAGGAGCCCCCGGGCGACGGGAGGGGCCTACAATGAGCAGTTCTTC. Protein product: CASRSPRATGGAYNEQFF.